Below, one TCR beta chain is given with its context. Deletions cut 4 bases from V and 2 bases from J, with 18 bases between. CDR3 length: 18 amino acids. CDR1 is SGHAT, CDR2 FQNNGV, per germline. The record originates from a study of OX40 agonist ivuxolimab in advanced cancers. Here immunoSEQ multiplex PCR was the method, and the copy in TCRdb shows in-frame clones only, minus some. Found here are 43,000 or so clones, approximately 86% of them singletons; the top ten hold under 40%. This chain joins TRBV11-2 and TRBJ2-6, with D perhaps matching TRBD1 (5 bases). This clonotype was sampled from an adult with an advanced solid tumor such as melanoma, head and neck, liver or kidney cancer. The specimen comprised CD4+ or CD8+ T cells sorted from blood, sampled in a trial of the OX40 agonist ivuxolimab. CDR3 loop: CASSSRGSGKTGANVLTF. The CDR3 region has the DNA TGTGCCAGCAGCTCCAGAGGCTCAGGGAAAACTGGGGCCAACGTCCTGACTTTC.